The source of this TCR beta chain is a study of T cells after yellow fever vaccination. Notes on the study in general: Although the secondary response was weaker, it peaked faster, at day 5 versus 15. Highly abundant clonotypes carried over from the bulk population could end up in FACS-sorted repertoires as contaminants. Most clones from primary vaccination were detected again post-booster (around 95% CD4, 88% CD8).

Worth noting for this clonotype: Its antigen is not identified.

5'RACE template switching produced TCR cDNA carrying a universal primer site and UMIs. TCRdb used MiXCR to reprocess the 5' RACE reads, holding one entry per CDR3 protein. The data hold some 150,000 distinct CDR3 sequences, with roughly 9.6% observed a single time. Germline V lookup: CDR1 SQVTM, CDR2 ANQGSEA. V lost 3 bases and J 2 bases, leaving 16 bases between the germline ends. This CDR3 is built from 15 residues. This chain connects TRBV29-1 to TRBJ1-2, with D unclear. The TCR was taken from a man aged 18-30 years who received the YFV17D yellow fever vaccine. Here the sequenced sample was CD8+ T cells sorted from PBMCs, taken 15 days after the yellow fever booster vaccination. CDR3 sequence reads: CSVDIDADLNYGYTF. The DNA of the CDR3 is TGCAGCGTTGACATAGACGCCGATCTCAACTATGGCTACACCTTC.